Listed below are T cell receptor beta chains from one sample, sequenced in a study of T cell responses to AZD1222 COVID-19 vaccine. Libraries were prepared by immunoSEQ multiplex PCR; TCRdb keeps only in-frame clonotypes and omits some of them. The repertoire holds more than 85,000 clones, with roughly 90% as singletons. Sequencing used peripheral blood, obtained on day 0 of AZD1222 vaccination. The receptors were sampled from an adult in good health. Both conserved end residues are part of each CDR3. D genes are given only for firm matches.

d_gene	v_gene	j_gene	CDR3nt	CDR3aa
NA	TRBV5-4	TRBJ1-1	TGTGCCAGCAGCTTGAGGGAGGTGAACACTGAAGCTTTCTTT	CASSLREVNTEAFF
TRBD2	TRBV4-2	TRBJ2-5	TGTGCCAGCAGCCAAGGCCCCCGACTAGCGGGAGAGACCCAGTACTTC	CASSQGPRLAGETQYF
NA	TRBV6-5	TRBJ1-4	TGTGCCACCCGAACTGGGGGTGAAAAACTGTTTTTT	CATRTGGEKLFF
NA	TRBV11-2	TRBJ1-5	TGTGCCAGCAGCTTGGGCGACAGTTATCAGCCCCAGCATTTT	CASSLGDSYQPQHF
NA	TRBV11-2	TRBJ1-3	TGTGCCAGCAGCTTAGATAGGGGCTCTGGAAACACCATATATTTT	CASSLDRGSGNTIYF
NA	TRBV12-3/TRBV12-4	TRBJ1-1	TGTGCCAGCAGTTTGAAAGGAAACACTGAAGCTTTCTTT	CASSLKGNTEAFF
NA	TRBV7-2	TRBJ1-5	TGTGCCAGCAGCTTAGGGGACGCCCCGGGTCAGCCCCAGCATTTT	CASSLGDAPGQPQHF
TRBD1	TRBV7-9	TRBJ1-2	TGTGCCAGCAGCTTGGACAGGACAGGGCATTATGGCTACACCTTC	CASSLDRTGHYGYTF
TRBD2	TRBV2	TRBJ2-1	TGTGCCAGCAGTTTAGGGACTAGCGGGACAGATGAGCAGTTCTTC	CASSLGTSGTDEQFF
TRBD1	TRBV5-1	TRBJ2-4	TGCGCCAGCAGCGACACAGGGGAATTTCAGTACTTC	CASSDTGEFQYF
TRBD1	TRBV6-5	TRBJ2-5	TGTGCCAGCAGGAACGGACAGGGGGTGGAGACCCAGTACTTC	CASRNGQGVETQYF
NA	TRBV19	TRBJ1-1	TGTGCCAGTAGTATAGTCTGGGGATCTGGGACTGAAGCTTTCTTT	CASSIVWGSGTEAFF